The rows below give T cell receptor beta chains drawn from one sample of a study of neurological immune-mediated disorders. TCRdb reprocessed the 5' RACE reads via MiXCR and lists one record per CDR3 protein. The sample yields 25,000 to 40,000 distinct CDR3 sequences, roughly 1.6% seen once. The source material was PBMCs. These receptors all stem from a woman in her twenties or thirties with multiple sclerosis. Each CDR3 is given with its conserved first and last residue. The D gene is left open where the match is weak. The size entry is marked missing in some rows and otherwise reads once, few, many or a size class.

CDR3 length	J gene	D gene	clone size	V gene	CDR3 DNA	CDR3 protein
12	TRBJ1-2	-	many	TRBV6-2/TRBV6-3	TGTGCCACCTCGGACAGACTCTATGGCTACACCTTC	CATSDRLYGYTF
12	TRBJ1-1	-	many	TRBV10-3	TGTGCCACCCGAAGGCCTGGGACTGAAGCTTTCTTT	CATRRPGTEAFF
14	TRBJ2-1	TRBD2	many	TRBV25-1	TGTGCCAGCAGCTTAGCGGGGGGGCACAATGAGCAGTTCTTC	CASSLAGGHNEQFF
14	TRBJ2-7	TRBD1	many	TRBV5-1	TGCGCCAGCAGCTTGGACAGGGGCCGCTACGAGCAGTACTTC	CASSLDRGRYEQYF
13	TRBJ2-3	TRBD1	many	TRBV27	TGTGCCAGCAGGACAGGGAGAACAGATACGCAGTATTTT	CASRTGRTDTQYF
12	TRBJ1-1	-	many	TRBV7-2	TGTGCCAGCAGCCCCCCGGGGCCTGAAGCTTTCTTT	CASSPPGPEAFF
13	TRBJ1-6	-	many	TRBV5-5	TGTGCCAGCAGCTTGGCGGGTAATTCACCCCTCCACTTT	CASSLAGNSPLHF
17	TRBJ2-7	TRBD1	many	TRBV12-3/TRBV12-4	TGTGCCAGCAGTTTAGCGACAGGGACAGGGGGCTCCTACGAGCAGTACTTC	CASSLATGTGGSYEQYF
14	TRBJ2-1	TRBD2	many	TRBV20-1	TGCAGTGCTAGGTCGACTAGCGGGGAACCCGAGCAGTTCTTC	CSARSTSGEPEQFF
15	TRBJ1-1	-	many	TRBV20-1	TGCAGTGCTAGAGAGTCGGCAGGGTGGAACACTGAAGCTTTCTTT	CSARESAGWNTEAFF
15	TRBJ1-2	-	many	TRBV7-2	TGTGCCAGCAGCATCAATAAAGACACAATCTATGGCTACACCTTC	CASSINKDTIYGYTF
12	TRBJ2-3	TRBD2	many	TRBV12-3/TRBV12-4	TGTGCCAGCAGTGCGACTAGCTCGACGCAGTATTTT	CASSATSSTQYF
16	TRBJ1-1	-	many	TRBV20-1	TGCAGTGCTCCCCGGGGAGACAGGCCTATGAACACTGAAGCTTTCTTT	CSAPRGDRPMNTEAFF
16	TRBJ2-3	-	many	TRBV6-5	TGTGCCAGCAGTTACTCGTGGCGGTCTAGCACAGATACGCAGTATTTT	CASSYSWRSSTDTQYF
13	TRBJ2-5	-	-	TRBV5-5	TGTGCCAGCAGAAACCACTTCCAAGAGACCCAGTACTTC	CASRNHFQETQYF
15	TRBJ1-3	-	few	TRBV18	TGTGCCAGCTCACCCTGGGAACTCTCTGGAAACACCATATATTTT	CASSPWELSGNTIYF
12	TRBJ2-7	TRBD2	many	TRBV12-3/TRBV12-4	TGTGCCAGCAGCCGGGACTACTACGAGCAGTACTTC	CASSRDYYEQYF
14	TRBJ2-7	-	many	TRBV12-3/TRBV12-4	TGTGCCAGCAGTCCTTTACACAGCTCCTACGAGCAGTACTTC	CASSPLHSSYEQYF
12	TRBJ2-5	-	many	TRBV20-1	TGCAGTGCTAGGTTGCAGGGAGAGACCCAGTACTTC	CSARLQGETQYF
14	TRBJ1-1	-	many	TRBV5-5	TGTGCCAGCAGCGTCTTCCAGGAGCGCACTGAAGCTTTCTTT	CASSVFQERTEAFF
15	TRBJ2-3	-	many	TRBV2	TGTGCCAGCAGCCCCAGGGCCCAGCCGCGGAATACGCAGTATTTT	CASSPRAQPRNTQYF
15	TRBJ2-5	TRBD1	many	TRBV29-1	TGCAGCGTTATGCCGGGACAGGGCGGTCAAGAGACCCAGTACTTC	CSVMPGQGGQETQYF
15	TRBJ1-1	-	many	TRBV18	TGTGCCAGCTCAGCCATCGGGGGGGCGAACACTGAAGCTTTCTTT	CASSAIGGANTEAFF
12	TRBJ2-7	-	many	TRBV5-6	TGTGCCAGCAGCTTAGAGCTTAACGAGCAGTACTTC	CASSLELNEQYF
16	TRBJ1-2	-	many	TRBV27	TGTGCCAGCAGTTGGCGCCCCCGGGCAGAGCATTCTGGCTACACCTTC	CASSWRPRAEHSGYTF
19	TRBJ2-7	TRBD1	many	TRBV7-8	TGTGCCAGCAGCGAACTCCGGGACAGGGGGTCAGAAACCTCCTACGAGCAGTACTTC	CASSELRDRGSETSYEQYF
16	TRBJ2-7	-	many	TRBV7-2	TGTGCCAGCAGGAAAGGAGGGGGAGCGGGGTCGGCCGAGCAGTACTTC	CASRKGGGAGSAEQYF
14	TRBJ2-5	-	many	TRBV3-1	TGTGCCAGCAGCCCGCGGACTATCCAAGAGACCCAGTACTTC	CASSPRTIQETQYF
14	TRBJ1-2	-	many	TRBV10-3	TGTGCCATCAGTGATCCAGGATCCAACTATGGCTACACCTTC	CAISDPGSNYGYTF
12	TRBJ2-7	-	many	TRBV7-2	TGTGCCAGCAGCCCCCTGGGCTACGAGCAGTACTTC	CASSPLGYEQYF
15	TRBJ2-7	-	many	TRBV5-1	TGCGCCAGCAGCTTGCAGGGTCTTGGTTCCTACGAGCAGTACTTC	CASSLQGLGSYEQYF
12	TRBJ2-7	-	many	TRBV20-1	TGCAGTGCTAGAACAGTAATTTACGAGCAGTACTTC	CSARTVIYEQYF
13	TRBJ1-4	-	many	TRBV6-5	TGTGCCAGCAGTTACCGGTCTAATGAAAAACTGTTTTTT	CASSYRSNEKLFF
15	TRBJ2-4	-	many	TRBV20-1	TGCAGTGCTAGAGACGGACGTCTTTCCAAAAACATTCAGTACTTC	CSARDGRLSKNIQYF
14	TRBJ2-5	TRBD2	many	TRBV7-2	TGTGCCAGCAGCTGGGCGGGGGATGGTGAGACCCAGTACTTC	CASSWAGDGETQYF
12	TRBJ2-7	-	many	TRBV18	TGTGCCAGCTCCTCCCAGGCCTCCGAGCAGTACTTC	CASSSQASEQYF
13	TRBJ2-7	TRBD1	many	TRBV5-1	TGCGCCAGCAGCACCGGGACAGTATACGAGCAGTACTTC	CASSTGTVYEQYF
12	TRBJ2-1	TRBD1	many	TRBV20-1	TGCAGTGACGAGGGACAGAACAATGAGCAGTTCTTC	CSDEGQNNEQFF
14	TRBJ2-4	TRBD1	many	TRBV11-2	TGTGCCAGCAGCCTGACAGGGTTTAAAAACATTCAGTACTTC	CASSLTGFKNIQYF
15	TRBJ1-6	-	many	TRBV20-1	TGCAGTGCTTTAGCAGGGAACTCCTATAATTCACCCCTCCACTTT	CSALAGNSYNSPLHF
14	TRBJ2-1	TRBD1	many	TRBV7-3	TGTGCCAGCAGTTCCGGACAGGGTGGGAATGAGCAGTTCTTC	CASSSGQGGNEQFF
11	TRBJ1-1	-	many	TRBV27	TGTGCCAGCAGTTCCCCAACTGAAGCTTTCTTT	CASSSPTEAFF
14	TRBJ1-1	TRBD1	few	TRBV20-1	TGCAGTGCTAGATCGTGGGACAGGGGCACTGAAGCTTTCTTT	CSARSWDRGTEAFF